The rows below give T cell receptor beta chains drawn from one sample of a study of T cells in localized non-small cell lung cancer. The data were produced by immunoSEQ multiplex PCR, yet TCRdb's version contains in-frame clones alone and is incomplete. The data contain 45,000 to 65,000 clones, roughly 89% of them seen just once; the ten biggest clones take up less than 25%. This sample comprised peripheral blood, obtained before any cancer treatment. The receptors shown here come from a man aged 40 to 75 with stage I squamous cell lung carcinoma. Each CDR3 is given with its conserved first and last residue. The size field is filled for only some rows; it gives once, few, many or a size class.

>TRBJ2-1|TRBV10-3|-
CAISDPLAGTLNEQFF
>TRBJ2-1|TRBV27|-
CASSFRLAGYNEQFF
>TRBJ2-2|TRBV7-3|-
CASRRGPENNRLPEIDGELFF
>TRBJ2-3|TRBV14|once
CASSQNSGSTDTQYF
>TRBJ2-5|TRBV30|-
CAWSVGQETQYF
>TRBJ1-1|TRBV6-5|-
CASSAGERAFF
>TRBJ2-7|TRBV28|-
CASSFHGQANSYEQYF
>TRBJ2-7|TRBV11-3|-
CASSQSDRGLRISYEQYF
>TRBJ2-7|TRBV5-1|-
CASSFSVSPPYEQYF
>TRBJ2-1|TRBV4-1|-
CASSQDLDRGVNEQFF